This T cell receptor beta chain was sequenced in a study of blood T cell repertoires in COVID-19 (TCRdb year 2020). Notes on the research overall: Samples from collaborators originated in the United States, Italy and Spain and spanned both the acute and convalescent phases of COVID-19. Samples came from the ongoing ImmuneRACE study (first 160 participants) plus 1,254 subjects from 6 global collaborators. The repertoires were made available in a free public database intended to serve as a resource for research on the immune response to SARS-CoV-2. Deeply sampled blood TCRbeta repertoires from subjects exposed to, actively infected with, or recovered from COVID-19 were included in the dataset. The prospective study material was composed of cDNA or gDNA derived from T cells, B-cell-depleted T cells, or PBMCs. Sample metadata almost always included a de-identified subject ID, COVID-19 status, age in years and sex. HLA class I and class II types, where available, came from metadata supplied by the sample provider rather than from assay-based typing.

Counted from cysteine to phenylalanine, this CDR3 has 15 amino acids. Just the 45-base CDR3 DNA is kept, in frame starting at base 1. V sheds 0 bases and J sheds 2 bases, leaving 11 bases between their ends. CDR1 SGDLS and CDR2 YYNGEE were looked up in the germline V gene. Results the study describes overall, beyond this receptor: How much clinical and demographic metadata was included differed by source and by participant, and the metadata was provided uncurated.

The immunoSEQ Assay, a bias-controlled multiplex PCR, was used to amplify TCRbeta CDR3 regions from genomic DNA. In the paper's pipeline: The number of nucleated cells in each sample was estimated by amplification of reference gene primers within the assay. To quantify the absolute abundance of each unique TCRbeta CDR3 rearrangement, sequence reads were collapsed and filtered. For each sample, productive Simpson clonality was calculated by taking the square root of Simpson's diversity index across productive rearrangements. The immuneACCESS repertoire file appears here via TCRdb, limited to in-frame rearrangements. These files lack a portion of the clones; in checked studies, under half of the deficit traces to unresolved V genes, and the cause of the others is not known. V and J calls and clone size are as listed in that table; D and trimming were resolved from the DNA. This sample has some 210,000 clones in its table, and about 91% of those were observed once. The ten most abundant clones make up around 4.8% of the sample.

Whole blood was collected in K2EDTA tubes by collaborating institutions according to the institutions' own protocols. For TCRbeta analysis, collaborators shipped samples as frozen whole blood, isolated PBMCs, or DNA extracted from either of those sample types. Comments on this clone: Its antigen target is currently unknown. Nothing much larger sits one base from this clone, and base qualities are not available.

The sequenced sample was peripheral blood. This sequence was found in a woman aged 40 to 50 with acute or convalescent COVID-19. The chain was built from TRBV9 and TRBJ1-2; the D gene is possibly TRBD1, with 6 bases matching. For the CDR3, the sequence is CASSVGVTGNYGYTF. Here is the DNA: TGTGCCAGCAGCGTAGGAGTAACAGGGAACTATGGCTACACCTTC.